This is a list of T cell receptor beta chains from one sample in a study of blood T cell repertoires in COVID-19. Produced via immunoSEQ multiplex PCR; TCRdb's table is partial and in-frame only. The sample consists of tens of thousands of clones, 83% of them appearing once. The sequencing input was peripheral blood. These receptor sequences come from a human donor in a cohort sampled during active COVID-19. CDR3s leave out the opening cysteine and the closing phenylalanine or tryptophan. Each record gives: J gene, clone size, V gene, CDR3 protein. Clone size, where shown, is once, few, many, or a class for clones that have expanded.

j_call: TRBJ2-7; clone_size: .; v_call: TRBV25-1; cdr3_aa: ASSGGTGEFYEQY
j_call: TRBJ1-1; clone_size: .; v_call: TRBV7-8; cdr3_aa: ASSTRQGATEAF
j_call: TRBJ2-1; clone_size: .; v_call: TRBV6-5; cdr3_aa: ASSLTSGGAFEQF
j_call: TRBJ2-7; clone_size: .; v_call: TRBV19; cdr3_aa: ASMETGGDEQY
j_call: TRBJ1-4; clone_size: .; v_call: TRBV2; cdr3_aa: ASSPNGQEKLF
j_call: TRBJ2-1; clone_size: .; v_call: TRBV7-2; cdr3_aa: ASSRGAYSSYNEQF
j_call: TRBJ1-2; clone_size: .; v_call: TRBV30; cdr3_aa: AWTIQGEDGYT
j_call: TRBJ1-6; clone_size: few; v_call: TRBV11-2; cdr3_aa: ASSLQQGSGSPLH
j_call: TRBJ1-2; clone_size: .; v_call: TRBV3-1/TRBV3-2; cdr3_aa: ASSRRERGYT
j_call: TRBJ2-7; clone_size: .; v_call: TRBV27; cdr3_aa: ASDYHRGSDYEQY
j_call: TRBJ2-7; clone_size: .; v_call: TRBV2; cdr3_aa: ASSEALRLRSGEQY
j_call: TRBJ1-1; clone_size: .; v_call: TRBV4-3; cdr3_aa: ASSQKSSRAGTEAF
j_call: TRBJ1-1; clone_size: .; v_call: TRBV5-4; cdr3_aa: ASSSASNTEAF
j_call: TRBJ2-1; clone_size: .; v_call: TRBV7-9; cdr3_aa: ASSLSGGNNEQF
j_call: TRBJ2-7; clone_size: .; v_call: TRBV15; cdr3_aa: ATSNYRNEQY
j_call: TRBJ2-3; clone_size: .; v_call: TRBV27; cdr3_aa: ASSALSGTQY
j_call: TRBJ1-6; clone_size: .; v_call: TRBV25-1; cdr3_aa: ASTRTGRASPLH
j_call: TRBJ1-5; clone_size: .; v_call: TRBV4-1; cdr3_aa: ASSSYRGPSNQPQH
j_call: TRBJ1-5; clone_size: .; v_call: TRBV24-1; cdr3_aa: ATSDRYSNQPQH
j_call: TRBJ2-3; clone_size: .; v_call: TRBV5-1; cdr3_aa: ASTERGGDTQY
j_call: TRBJ1-1; clone_size: .; v_call: TRBV6-5; cdr3_aa: ASTVQGLTEAF
j_call: TRBJ1-4; clone_size: .; v_call: TRBV6-5; cdr3_aa: ASSYVGQGNEKLF
j_call: TRBJ1-3; clone_size: .; v_call: TRBV19; cdr3_aa: ASSISQGTTGNTIY
j_call: TRBJ1-1; clone_size: .; v_call: TRBV7-2; cdr3_aa: ASSLSPDNTEAF
j_call: TRBJ1-5; clone_size: .; v_call: TRBV21-1; cdr3_aa: ASSGSGQGGGWPQH
j_call: TRBJ2-7; clone_size: .; v_call: TRBV2; cdr3_aa: ASSPRGGSGSYEQY
j_call: TRBJ2-5; clone_size: .; v_call: TRBV9; cdr3_aa: ASSVATVEGQETQY
j_call: TRBJ2-7; clone_size: .; v_call: TRBV29-1; cdr3_aa: SVEVRVHEQY
j_call: TRBJ1-5; clone_size: .; v_call: TRBV14; cdr3_aa: ASSHGNQPQH